These 21 T cell receptor beta chains were sequenced from one sample in a study of blood T cell repertoires in COVID-19 (dated by TCRdb to between 2020 and 2021). Receptors were amplified or captured by the immunoSEQ multiplex PCR assay. TCRdb retrieved this table from immuneACCESS and kept in-frame rearrangements only. Not all clones are present; in checked studies, unresolved V genes account for under half, and no reason is known for the remainder. Present in this sample are 100,000 to 150,000 clones, about 85% of which were seen just once. The ten largest clonotypes hold over 9.5% of the sample. Sequencing was done on a sample of peripheral blood. These receptors all come from a man aged 60 to 75 with acute or convalescent COVID-19.

This rearrangement joins TRBV5-4 to TRBJ1-2; D unresolved. CDR3 size: 14 residues. The ends were cut back, 2 bases at V and 4 bases at J, with 12 bases in the middle. From germline, CDR1 is SGHNT and CDR2 YYREEE (reference sequence). CDR3 protein: CASSFRGQIYGYTF. The DNA for the CDR3 is TGTGCCAGCAGCTTTCGGGGTCAGATCTATGGCTACACCTTC.

This chain uses TRBV27 with TRBJ1-1; TRBD1 might be the D (5 bases). V was pared by 5 bases and J by 2 bases, with 12 bases between. The CDR3 has 14 residues. Per germline, CDR1 MNHEY and CDR2 SMNVEV (reference sequence). CDR3 DNA sequence: TGTGCCAGCAGTGTATTGGGGCCTAACACTGAAGCTTTCTTT. Its translation is CASSVLGPNTEAFF.

This chain links TRBV27 with TRBJ2-5; 8 bases are shared with TRBD1. Per germline, CDR1 MNHEY and CDR2 SMNVEV (reference sequence). Trimming cost V 6 bases and J 5 bases; bases outside gene matches: 11. This CDR3 has 15 amino acids. CDR3 bases: TGTGCCAGCAGCTCCTCCGGGACAGGATATGAGACCCAGTACTTC. Its protein product is CASSSSGTGYETQYF.

The chain is built from TRBV20-1 and TRBJ2-5, with TRBD1 matching 7 bases. Per the germline V gene, CDR1 is DFQATT and CDR2 is SNEGSKA (reference sequence). V shed 3 bases, J shed 4 bases, and the junction held 11 bases outside the gene matches. This CDR3 is 15 amino acids long. CDR3 coding DNA: TGCAGTGCTAGTGGTGGGACAGACCCGAGAGAGACCCAGTACTTC. Translated, it gives CSASGGTDPRETQYF.

The V call is TRBV2, the J call TRBJ1-2; D ambiguous. The germline V and J ends were trimmed by 6 bases and 0 bases, with 11 bases remaining between them. Germline CDR1 SNHLY, CDR2 FYNNEI. This CDR3 has 14 amino acids. In nucleotides, the CDR3 is TGTGCCAGCAGCCCCTCCGGGACTAACTATGGCTACACCTTC. Encoded protein: CASSPSGTNYGYTF.

The chain joins TRBV7-7 to TRBJ2-3; 7 nucleotides agree with TRBD2. The length of the CDR3 is 15 residues. From germline, CDR1 is SSHAT and CDR2 FNYEAQ (reference sequence). V gave up 5 bases and J gave up 0 bases; unmatched junction bases: 5. CDR3 sequence reads: CASSPLATSTDTQYF. CDR3 DNA sequence: TGTGCCAGCAGCCCACTAGCGACGAGCACAGATACGCAGTATTTT.

The V and J genes are TRBV4-1 and TRBJ2-5; TRBD2 agrees at 12 bases. Germline V lookup: CDR1 MGHRA, CDR2 YSYEKL. After removal of 2 bases from V and 6 bases from J, the junction contained 7 bases not matched to a gene. This CDR3 comprises 16 residues. This CDR3 is CASSQTTSGSRKTQYF. The DNA for the CDR3 is TGCGCCAGCAGCCAAACGACTAGCGGGAGTCGGAAGACCCAGTACTTC.

The V and J genes are TRBV21-1 and TRBJ2-1; no check of the table's D call, TRBD2, against the DNA was made. TRBV21-1 is a recognized pseudogene. This CDR3 is built from 16 residues. CDR3 coding DNA: TGTGCCAGCAGGACGACGAGGCAGGAGGAACACAATGAGCAGTTCTTC. It translates to CASRTTRQEEHNEQFF.

This chain uses TRBV4-2 with TRBJ1-1, with TRBD1 matching over 11 bases. V was pared by 4 bases and J by 7 bases, with 8 bases of the junction left unmatched. This CDR3 comprises 15 residues. CDR1 LGHNA and CDR2 YNFKEQ come from the germline V gene. The CDR3 bases are TGTGCCAGCAGCCCCGGGACAGGGGGGACCCTTGAAGCTTTCTTT. Residues: CASSPGTGGTLEAFF.

The chain uses TRBV5-5 and TRBJ1-5; D gene unclear. V was shortened by 0 bases and J by 0 bases, with 13 bases between the two germline ends. CDR3 length: 17 residues. Germline V gene sequence: CDR1 SGHKS, CDR2 YYEKEE (reference sequence). The CDR3 here is CASSLGKLRYSNQPQHF. DNA of the CDR3: TGTGCCAGCAGCTTGGGCAAGTTGCGATATAGCAATCAGCCCCAGCATTTT.

V usage is TRBV28 and J usage is TRBJ2-7; 13 bases line up with TRBD2. CDR3 length equals 15 residues. Unmatched junction bases numbered 6, after V lost 6 bases and J lost 4 bases. CDR1 and CDR2 from the germline V gene are MDHEN and SYDVKM. CDR3 in amino acids: CASRPLAGGPYEQYF. In DNA form, the CDR3 reads TGTGCCAGCAGACCACTAGCGGGAGGGCCTTACGAGCAGTACTTC.

This clone is a singleton in its sample. The DNA of the CDR3 is TGTGCCAGCTCCTCGCAGGGGTCACCCCTCCACTTT. It codes for CASSSQGSPLHF. The J gene is TRBJ1-6, the V gene TRBV9; TRBD1 might be the D (6 bases). With 7 bases removed from V and 10 bases from J, the gap between germline ends came to 12 bases. CDR3 length: 12 residues. Germline V gene sequence: CDR1 SGDLS, CDR2 YYNGEE. Combining the CDR3 with reference TRBV9 and TRBJ1-6 gives the whole variable domain DSGVTQTPKHLITATGQRVTLRCSPRSGDLSVYWYQQSLDQGLQFLIQYYNGEERAKGNILERFSAQQFPDLHSELNLSSLELGDSALYFCASSSQGSPLHFGNGTRLTVT.

CDR3 protein: CATSDRRGGGPAYNSPLHF. The CDR3 DNA sequence: TGTGCCACCAGTGACCGCCGCGGGGGGGGGCCAGCCTATAATTCACCCCTCCACTTT. The rearrangement joins TRBV24-1 to TRBJ1-6; perhaps TRBD1 as D (6 bases). This CDR3 has 19 residues. The V gene's germline CDR1 is KGHDR and CDR2 SFDVKD. V was pared by 4 bases and J by 2 bases, with 20 bases between.

This chain connects TRBV28 to TRBJ1-4; TRBD1 matches at 9 bases. V trimming: 5 bases; J trimming: 1 base; junction bases outside the gene matches: 8. The germline V gene encodes CDR1 MDHEN and CDR2 SYDVKM. The CDR3 length is 17 residues. The CDR3 region is CASSRPGQGRTNEKLFF. The CDR3 bases are TGTGCCAGCAGTCGCCCCGGACAGGGGAGAACTAATGAAAAACTGTTTTTT.

This sequence joins TRBV4-2 and TRBJ1-2, with D uncertain. V was shortened by 2 bases and J by 6 bases, with 7 bases between the two germline ends. Per germline, CDR1 LGHNA and CDR2 YNFKEQ. CDR3 length: 12 residues. The CDR3 sequence: CASSQTADGYTF. The CDR3 DNA reads as TGTGCCAGCAGCCAAACAGCGGATGGCTACACCTTC.

The chain uses TRBV3-1 (or the pseudogene TRBV3-2) and TRBJ1-5; TRBD1 agrees at 7 bases. Germline lookup yields CDR1 LGHDT and CDR2 YNNKEL (reference sequence). The CDR3 is 18 amino acids. J was trimmed by 0 bases and V by 1 base; bases with no gene match: 9. The CDR3 reads CASSQGRTGDYSNQPQHF. The CDR3 DNA reads TGTGCCAGCAGCCAAGGTAGGACAGGAGATTATAGCAATCAGCCCCAGCATTTT.

This rearrangement joins TRBV18 to TRBJ1-6, with 9 bases lining up with TRBD1. Germline V lookup: CDR1 KGHSH, CDR2 LQKENI. Germline trimming cut 6 bases from V and 10 bases from J; bases unmatched to any gene: 4. The CDR3 is 13 amino acids. The CDR3: CASSRTGESPLHF. In nucleotides, the CDR3 is TGTGCCAGCTCCCGGACAGGGGAATCACCCCTCCACTTT.

This sequence joins TRBV11-1 and TRBJ2-7, with a weak D call TRBD1 (6 bases). Trimming removed 5 bases at V and 1 base at J, with 15 bases between. CDR3 length: 15 amino acids. Per germline, CDR1 SGHAT and CDR2 FQDESV (reference sequence). CDR3 nucleotide sequence: TGTGCCAGCAGCCACGTACAGGGTGTTTCCTACGAGCAGTACTTC. It codes for CASSHVQGVSYEQYF.

The chain joins TRBV5-1 to TRBJ2-7, with 7 bases lining up with TRBD1. This CDR3 is 15 amino acids long. CDR1 is SGHRS and CDR2 is YFSETQ in the germline V gene. The V and J ends lost 4 bases and 8 bases, in that order; junction bases with no gene match: 15. The CDR3 DNA reads TGCGCCAGCAGCCCCTGGGTTGGACAGGCTACGCAGCAGTACTTC. Its translation: CASSPWVGQATQQYF.

The rearrangement uses TRBV19 and TRBJ1-5; D call uncertain. This CDR3 spans 13 amino acids. Trimming shortened V by 2 bases and J by 4 bases, and 6 bases separated the two germline ends. Germline lookup yields CDR1 LNHDA and CDR2 SQIVND (reference sequence). For the CDR3, the DNA is TGTGCCAGTAGTATATCCCCAAATCAGCCCCAGCATTTT. It is translated as CASSISPNQPQHF.

V gene TRBV19 combines with J gene TRBJ1-5; D is ambiguous. The V end lost 2 bases, the J end lost 5 bases, and 4 bases lay between the germline ends. The germline V gene has CDR1 LNHDA and CDR2 SQIVND (reference sequence). This CDR3 contains 12 residues. CDR3 in amino acids: CASSIPDQPQHF. DNA for the CDR3: TGTGCCAGTAGTATACCGGATCAGCCCCAGCATTTT.